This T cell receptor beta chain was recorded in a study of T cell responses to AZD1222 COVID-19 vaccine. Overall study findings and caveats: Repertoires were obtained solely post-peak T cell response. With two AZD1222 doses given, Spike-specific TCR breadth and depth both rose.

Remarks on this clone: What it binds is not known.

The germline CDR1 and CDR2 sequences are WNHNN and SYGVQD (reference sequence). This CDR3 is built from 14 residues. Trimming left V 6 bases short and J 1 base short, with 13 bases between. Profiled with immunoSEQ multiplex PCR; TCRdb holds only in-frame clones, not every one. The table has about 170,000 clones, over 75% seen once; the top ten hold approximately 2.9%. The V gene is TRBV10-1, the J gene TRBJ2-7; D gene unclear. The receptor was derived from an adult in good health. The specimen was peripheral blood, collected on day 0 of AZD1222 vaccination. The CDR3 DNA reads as TGCGCCAGCAGCCCTGGGCGGCTATCCTACGAGCAGTACTTC. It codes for CASSPGRLSYEQYF.